Following are 11 T cell receptor beta chains from one sample sequenced in a study of blood T cell repertoires in COVID-19. The protocol was immunoSEQ multiplex PCR, while the TCRdb copy is restricted to in-frame clones and leaves out a portion. The sample shows fewer than 400,000 clones, 80% to 90% of them seen only once. Sequencing was performed on peripheral blood. All receptors derive from a man aged 25-45 years with active or convalescent COVID-19.

The genes are TRBV4-3 and TRBJ1-6, with a weak D call TRBD1 (6 bases). The CDR3 is made up of 16 amino acids. Trimming cost V 4 bases and J 6 bases, with 16 bases left between them. Germline lookup yields CDR1 LGHNA and CDR2 YSLEER. This CDR3 is CASSPEDRPGNSPLHF. For the CDR3, the DNA is TGCGCCAGCAGCCCCGAAGACAGGCCCGGTAATTCACCCCTCCACTTT.

The genes are TRBV5-4 and TRBJ2-7; the D gene is possibly TRBD1 (5 bases). CDR3 size: 13 residues. Trimming cost V 1 base and J 3 bases, with 8 bases left between them. Germline values: CDR1 SGHNT, CDR2 YYREEE (reference sequence). CDR3 bases: TGTGCCAGCAGCTTGCCAGGGAACTACGAGCAGTACTTC. This translates into CASSLPGNYEQYF. Complete variable domain (other parts from reference TRBV5-4 and TRBJ2-7): ETGVTQSPTHLIKTRGQQVTLRCSSQSGHNTVSWYQQALGQGPQFIFQYYREEENGRGNFPPRFSGLQFPNYSSELNVNALELDDSALYLCASSLPGNYEQYFGPGTRLTVT.

The chain links TRBV6-5 to TRBJ1-5, with D unresolved. Trimming cost V 6 bases and J 6 bases, with 12 bases left between them. The CDR3 covers 13 residues. Germline assignment: CDR1 MNHEY and CDR2 SVGAGI. The CDR3 sequence is CASRNREGQPQHF. The CDR3 DNA reads as TGTGCCAGCAGAAACAGAGAGGGTCAGCCCCAGCATTTT.

This chain joins TRBV6-2 or TRBV6-3 and TRBJ2-7, with D perhaps TRBD2 (5 bases). This CDR3 contains 16 residues. CDR1 and CDR2 (germline): MNHEY, SVGEGT. Deletions cut 0 bases from V and 4 bases from J, with 16 bases between. The CDR3 nucleotides are TGTGCCAGCAGTTACTCGGCGAGGGTCCCGGGGTACGAGCAGTACTTC. It specifies CASSYSARVPGYEQYF.

The gene calls are TRBV3-1 (or the pseudogene TRBV3-2) and TRBJ2-5; TRBD1 is a possible D gene (5 bases). V lost 1 base and J lost 2, with 8 bases in between. CDR1 and CDR2 from the germline V gene are LGHDT and YNNKEL (reference sequence). The CDR3 loop spans 14 amino acids. CDR3: CASSQGTIQETQYF. CDR3 nucleotide sequence: TGTGCCAGCAGCCAAGGGACAATTCAAGAGACCCAGTACTTC.

This clone turned up a few times. This sequence joins TRBV7-8 and TRBJ2-7; D may be TRBD1 (7 bases). Germline V gives CDR1 SGHVS, CDR2 FQNEAQ. This CDR3 is built from 16 residues. Trimming cost V 5 bases and J 2 bases, with 19 bases left between them. CDR3 DNA sequence: TGTGCCAGCAGCCCGAGGCCTGCGGGACAGACCTACGAGCAGTACTTC. Protein sequence: CASSPRPAGQTYEQYF.

This clone was detected once. The chain is built from TRBV24-1 and TRBJ2-3; maybe TRBD2 (5 bases). Germline V gene data show CDR1 as KGHDR and CDR2 as SFDVKD. The CDR3 is 14 amino acids. The V end was cut by 1 base, the J end by 3 bases, with 7 bases between. The CDR3, as DNA: TGTGCCACCAGTGATTTTGGACTGACAGATACGCAGTATTTT. It is translated as CATSDFGLTDTQYF.

The V gene is TRBV5-3, the J gene TRBJ2-7; TRBD1 matches 7 bases. TRBV5-3 is treated as an ORF (open reading frame) with a function not yet certain. V dropped 4 bases and J dropped 5; count of bases not matched to a gene: 12. The CDR3 runs 15 residues. CDR3: CARSDRYRGRNEQYF. CDR3 nucleotides: TGTGCCAGAAGCGACCGTTACAGGGGAAGGAACGAGCAGTACTTC.

DNA of the CDR3: TGTGCCAGCAGCTGGACAGAGTATAATTCACCCCTCCACTTT. Translated: CASSWTEYNSPLHF. The rearrangement joins TRBV14 to TRBJ1-6, with D perhaps matching TRBD1 (6 bases). The CDR3 length is 14 residues. CDR1 is SGHDN and CDR2 is FVKESK in the germline V gene. Trimming took 5 bases from V and 4 from J, leaving 9 bases between them.

The count of this clone is one. The rearrangement joins TRBV6-5 to TRBJ2-5; perhaps TRBD1 as D (7 bases). V was cut by 0 bases and J by 1 base, with 12 bases left in between. The CDR3 totals 16 residues. Germline values: CDR1 MNHEY, CDR2 SVGAGI. The CDR3 region is CASSYSTGRIQETQYF. For the CDR3, the DNA is TGTGCCAGCAGTTACTCGACAGGGAGGATCCAAGAGACCCAGTACTTC.

The gene calls are TRBV3-1 (or the pseudogene TRBV3-2) and TRBJ1-6, with 7 bases fitting TRBD1. Germline V gives CDR1 LGHDT, CDR2 YNNKEL (reference sequence). The ends lost 3 bases at V and 3 bases at J; junction bases unmatched: 8. The CDR3 spans 17 residues. The CDR3 is CASSHPADRRYNSPLHF. DNA for the CDR3: TGTGCCAGCAGCCACCCCGCGGACAGGCGCTATAATTCACCCCTCCACTTT.